Sequencing of this T cell receptor (beta chain) was carried out in a study of radiation and T cells in renal cell carcinoma. Overall study results and limits: In blood, top tumor clones expanded by 2 weeks, shrinking by 4. Baseline intratumoral clonotype presence is unknown without pretreatment biopsies.

Remarks on this clone: The antigen is undetermined.

Repertoires were generated with immunoSEQ multiplex PCR, while TCRdb's copy carries only in-frame clones and drops some. The data contain about 140,000 clones, over 80% of them singletons. Time point given: baseline pretreatment blood. Stated treatment: 15 Gy SBRT to primary tumor, nephrectomy 4 weeks later. Clear cell pathology was present in this patient's renal cell carcinoma. This CDR3 is 14 amino acids long. The ends were cut back, 4 bases at V and 9 bases at J, with 17 bases in the middle. The V gene's germline CDR1 is SGHNT and CDR2 YYREEE (reference sequence). This sample comprised blood, obtained from a patient whose treatment included radiotherapy and nephrectomy. The TCR originated in a woman aged 50 to 65 with renal cell carcinoma. J is TRBJ2-1 and V is TRBV5-4; a weak D match, TRBD1 (5 bases). The CDR3: CASSEDTGYREQFF. In nucleotides, the CDR3 is TGTGCCAGCAGCGAAGATACAGGTTACCGTGAGCAGTTCTTC.